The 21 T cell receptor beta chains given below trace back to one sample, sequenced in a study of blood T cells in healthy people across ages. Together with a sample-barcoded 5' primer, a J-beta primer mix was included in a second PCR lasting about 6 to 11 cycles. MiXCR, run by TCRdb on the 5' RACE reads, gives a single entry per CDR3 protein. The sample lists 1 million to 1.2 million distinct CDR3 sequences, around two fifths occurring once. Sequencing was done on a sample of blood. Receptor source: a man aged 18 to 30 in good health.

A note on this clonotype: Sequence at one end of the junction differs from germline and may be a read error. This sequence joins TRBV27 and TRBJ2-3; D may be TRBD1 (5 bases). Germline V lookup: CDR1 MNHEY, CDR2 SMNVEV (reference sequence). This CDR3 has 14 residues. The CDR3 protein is CASRGLLSTDMQYF. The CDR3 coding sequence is TGTGCCAGCAGGGGGCTTCTAAGCACAGATATGCAGTATTTT.

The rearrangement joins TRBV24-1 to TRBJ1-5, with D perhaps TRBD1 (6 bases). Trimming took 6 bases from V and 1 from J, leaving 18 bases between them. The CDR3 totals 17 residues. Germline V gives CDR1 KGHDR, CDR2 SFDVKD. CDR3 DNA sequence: TGTGCCACCAGTTCTGGTATGACAGGCCTGAGCAATCAGCCCCAGCATTTT. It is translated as CATSSGMTGLSNQPQHF.

CDR3: CSAREITVAVALDTQYF. CDR3 DNA: TGCAGTGCTAGAGAGATAACCGTGGCGGTGGCCCTCGATACGCAGTATTTT. V gene TRBV20-1 combines with J gene TRBJ2-3, with no clear D. Trimming shortened V by 0 bases and J by 6 bases, and 22 bases separated the two germline ends. Germline V lookup: CDR1 DFQATT, CDR2 SNEGSKA (reference sequence). This CDR3 region has 17 residues.

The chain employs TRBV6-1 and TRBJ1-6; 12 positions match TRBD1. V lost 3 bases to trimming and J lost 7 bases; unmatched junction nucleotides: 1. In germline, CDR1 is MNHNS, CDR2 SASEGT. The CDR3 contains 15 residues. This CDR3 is CASSEGTGGNSPLHF. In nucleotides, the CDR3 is TGTGCCAGCAGTGAGGGGACAGGGGGCAATTCACCCCTCCACTTT.

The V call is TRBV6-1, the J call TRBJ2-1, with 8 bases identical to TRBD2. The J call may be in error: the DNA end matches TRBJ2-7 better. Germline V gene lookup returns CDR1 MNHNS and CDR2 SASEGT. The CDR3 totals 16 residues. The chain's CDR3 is CASSGQAGETYNEQYF. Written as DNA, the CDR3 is TGTGCCAGCAGTGGACAAGCGGGGGAAACCTACAATGAGCAGTACTTC.

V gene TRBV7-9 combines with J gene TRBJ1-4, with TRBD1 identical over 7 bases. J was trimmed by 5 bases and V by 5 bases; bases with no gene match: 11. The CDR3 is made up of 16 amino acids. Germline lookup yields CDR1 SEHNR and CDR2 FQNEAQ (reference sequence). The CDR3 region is CASSAGPGTENEKLFF. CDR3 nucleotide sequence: TGTGCCAGCAGCGCTGGACCCGGGACAGAGAATGAAAAACTGTTTTTT.

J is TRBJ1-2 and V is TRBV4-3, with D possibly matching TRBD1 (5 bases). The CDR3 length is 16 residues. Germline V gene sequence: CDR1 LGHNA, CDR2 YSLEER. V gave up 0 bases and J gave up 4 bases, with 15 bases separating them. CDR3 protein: CASSQDSGGEGYGYTF. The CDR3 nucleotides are TGCGCCAGCAGCCAAGATTCCGGAGGGGAGGGCTATGGCTACACCTTC.

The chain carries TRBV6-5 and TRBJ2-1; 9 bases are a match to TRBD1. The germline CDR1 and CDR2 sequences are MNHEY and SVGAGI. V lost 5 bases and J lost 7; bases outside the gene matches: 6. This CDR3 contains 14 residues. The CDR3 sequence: CASSQGTGWNEQFF. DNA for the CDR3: TGTGCCAGCAGTCAAGGGACAGGGTGGAATGAGCAGTTCTTC.

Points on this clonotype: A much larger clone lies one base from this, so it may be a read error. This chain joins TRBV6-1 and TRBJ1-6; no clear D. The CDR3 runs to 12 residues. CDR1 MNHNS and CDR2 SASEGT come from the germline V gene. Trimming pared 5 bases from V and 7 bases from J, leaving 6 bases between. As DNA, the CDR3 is TGTGCCAGCAGTACCGCCAATTCACCCCTCCACTTT. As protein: CASSTANSPLHF.

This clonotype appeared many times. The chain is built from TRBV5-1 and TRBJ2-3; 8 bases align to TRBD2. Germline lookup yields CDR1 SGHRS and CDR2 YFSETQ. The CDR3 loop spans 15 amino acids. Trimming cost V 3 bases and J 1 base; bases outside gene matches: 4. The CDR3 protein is CASSSASGRTDTQYF. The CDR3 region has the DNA TGCGCCAGCAGCTCCGCTAGCGGGCGCACAGATACGCAGTATTTT.

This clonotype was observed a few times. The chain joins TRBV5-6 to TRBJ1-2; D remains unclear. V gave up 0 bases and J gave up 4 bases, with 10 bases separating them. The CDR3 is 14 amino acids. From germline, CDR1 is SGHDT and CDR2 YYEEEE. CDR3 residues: CASSLDGWAYGYTF. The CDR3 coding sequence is TGTGCCAGCAGCTTGGATGGGTGGGCCTATGGCTACACCTTC.

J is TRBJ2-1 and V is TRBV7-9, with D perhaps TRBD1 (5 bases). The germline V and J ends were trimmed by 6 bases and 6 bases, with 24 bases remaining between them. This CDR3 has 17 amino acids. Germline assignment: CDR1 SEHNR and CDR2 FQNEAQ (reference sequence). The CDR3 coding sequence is TGTGCCAGCAGTTTCCCACGAGCACAGGTGCACCTCAATGAGCAGTTCTTC. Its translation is CASSFPRAQVHLNEQFF.

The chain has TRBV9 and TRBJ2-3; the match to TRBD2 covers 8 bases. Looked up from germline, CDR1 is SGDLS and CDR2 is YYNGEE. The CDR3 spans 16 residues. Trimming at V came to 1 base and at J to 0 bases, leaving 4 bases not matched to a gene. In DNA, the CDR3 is TGTGCCAGCAGCGTAACGAGCGGGGGAAGCACAGATACGCAGTATTTT. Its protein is CASSVTSGGSTDTQYF. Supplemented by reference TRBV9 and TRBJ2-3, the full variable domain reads DSGVTQTPKHLITATGQRVTLRCSPRSGDLSVYWYQQSLDQGLQFLIQYYNGEERAKGNILERFSAQQFPDLHSELNLSSLELGDSALYFCASSVTSGGSTDTQYFGPGTRLTVL.

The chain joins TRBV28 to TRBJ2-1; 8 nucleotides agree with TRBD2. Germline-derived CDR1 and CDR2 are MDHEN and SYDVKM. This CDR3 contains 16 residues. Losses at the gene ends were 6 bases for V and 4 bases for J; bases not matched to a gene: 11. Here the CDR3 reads CASSPTRGGRYNEQFF. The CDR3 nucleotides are TGTGCCAGCAGCCCGACCCGGGGGGGCCGGTACAATGAGCAGTTCTTC.

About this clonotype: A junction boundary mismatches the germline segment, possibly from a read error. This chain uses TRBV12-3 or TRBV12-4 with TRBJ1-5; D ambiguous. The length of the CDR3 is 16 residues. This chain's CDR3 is CASSLDDGLFNQPQHF. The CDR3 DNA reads TGTGCCAGCAGCTTAGACGACGGGCTTTTCAATCAGCCCCAGCATTTT.

For the CDR3, the DNA is TGCAGCGTTGATTTTCGGGGCGGGAACACTGAAGCTTTCTTT. The encoded protein is CSVDFRGGNTEAFF. This chain joins TRBV29-1 and TRBJ1-1; perhaps TRBD1 as D (5 bases). The V and J ends lost 3 bases and 1 base respectively, with 12 bases between them. Germline V gives CDR1 SQVTM, CDR2 ANQGSEA. The CDR3 is made up of 14 amino acids.

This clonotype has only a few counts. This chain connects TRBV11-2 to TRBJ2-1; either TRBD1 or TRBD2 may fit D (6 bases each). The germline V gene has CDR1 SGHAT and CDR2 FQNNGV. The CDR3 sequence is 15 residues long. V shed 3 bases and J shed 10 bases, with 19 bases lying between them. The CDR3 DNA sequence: TGTGCCAGCAGCTTGACAGGACTACAGGGTTTGGAGCAGTTCTTC. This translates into CASSLTGLQGLEQFF.

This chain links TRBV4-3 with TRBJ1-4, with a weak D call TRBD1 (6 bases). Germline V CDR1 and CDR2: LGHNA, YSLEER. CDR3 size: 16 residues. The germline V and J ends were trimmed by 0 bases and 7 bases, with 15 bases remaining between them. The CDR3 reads CASSQDPGHSGEKLFF. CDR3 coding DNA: TGCGCCAGCAGCCAAGACCCGGGACATTCGGGTGAAAAACTGTTTTTT.

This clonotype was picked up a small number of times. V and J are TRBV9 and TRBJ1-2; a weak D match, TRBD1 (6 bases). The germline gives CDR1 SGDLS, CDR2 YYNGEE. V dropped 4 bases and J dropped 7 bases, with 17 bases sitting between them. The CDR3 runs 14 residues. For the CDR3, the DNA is TGTGCCAGCAGCCCGAGAGGGGGGGCCAGTGGCTACACCTTC. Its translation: CASSPRGGASGYTF.

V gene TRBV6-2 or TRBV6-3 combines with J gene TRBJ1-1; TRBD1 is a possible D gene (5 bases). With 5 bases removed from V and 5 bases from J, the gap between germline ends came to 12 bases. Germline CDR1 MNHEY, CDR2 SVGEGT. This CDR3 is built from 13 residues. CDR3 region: CASSDLWGTEAFF. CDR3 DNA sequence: TGTGCCAGCAGTGACCTGTGGGGGACTGAAGCTTTCTTT.

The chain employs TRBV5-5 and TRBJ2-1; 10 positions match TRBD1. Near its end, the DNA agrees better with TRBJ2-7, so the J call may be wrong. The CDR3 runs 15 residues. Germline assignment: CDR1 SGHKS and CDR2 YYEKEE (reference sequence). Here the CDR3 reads CASSEDRGRGNEQYF. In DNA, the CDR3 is TGTGCCAGCAGCGAAGACAGGGGGCGAGGCAATGAGCAGTACTTC.